This T cell receptor beta chain was sequenced for a study of PD-1 blockade in classical Hodgkin lymphoma (dated by TCRdb to the early 2020s). Study-wide context: Nivolumab dosing was 3 mg/kg intravenously every 2 weeks, continuing until either disease progression or unacceptable toxicity. The study used TCR beta sequencing and CyTOF to define a peripheral blood immune signature of response to PD-1 blockade in classical Hodgkin lymphoma. Broader findings and caveats from the paper: Baseline diversity similar to that of newly diagnosed patients was observed in trial patients achieving complete response, whereas significantly lower diversity was observed in partial responders and progressors. Only a single clinical trial cohort was studied, and what caused the repertoire differences, possibly disease activity or prior therapy, remained undefined. Baseline TCR diversity was reported to be lower in newly diagnosed patients than in healthy donors and to be lower still in relapsed/refractory patients. By C4D1, a significant rise was seen in CD4+ TCR diversity but not in CD8+ TCR diversity (p=0.0027 vs p=0.16), and the rise was most apparent among complete responders (p=0.02). Lower diversity was seen in patients whose nivolumab began less than 1 year after ASCT, and these patients were left out of later analyses so that immune reconstitution would not confound the results.

The time point label corresponds to: cycle 2 day 1 (C2D1) of nivolumab. Relapse after autologous stem cell transplantation had occurred in all trial patients, and cohorts A, B and C were distinguished by prior brentuximab vedotin exposure. A total of approximately 51 patients with relapsed/refractory classical Hodgkin lymphoma made up the trial cohort, and each patient's best overall response was complete response, partial response or progressive disease. Trial patients were treated with single-agent nivolumab in the multi-cohort phase II CheckMate 205 trial. An independent review committee assessed best overall response by applying the 2007 International Working Group response criteria. Trial PBMCs were collected immediately before nivolumab initiation (C1D1) and during therapy at cycle 2 day 1 and cycle 4 day 1. Peripheral blood was collected in 8 mL Vacutainer Cell Preparation Tubes, from which PBMCs were isolated by centrifugation and then cryopreserved.

This clone showed up just once. Its antigen has not been determined. No base quality information exists; no much larger clone differs at one position. The Qiagen DNeasy kit was used to extract genomic DNA from unsorted PBMCs and from the negatively selected CD4+ and CD8+ fractions. Using primers that anneal to V and J segments, immunoSEQ multiplex PCR amplified the TCR beta CDR3 regions. A synthetic immune receptor repertoire was used to minimize amplification bias, and any remaining bias was removed computationally after sequencing. In the authors' own workflow: Repertoire diversity was quantified as the Shannon entropy index using custom Python scripts. Unsorted, CD4+ and CD8+ repertoires were examined separately, except in combined analyses, for which CD4+ and CD8+ sequences were merged in silico. A clone counted as expanded when the clone's frequency after treatment rose at least 2-fold relative to C1D1, and clones undetected at baseline were given a pseudocount of 0.5. Singleton clones were defined as clones with 0 or 1 copy at C1D1, and non-singleton clones were defined as clones with 2 or more copies. Clones expanded in unsorted samples were annotated as CD4+, CD8+ or unknown by matching protein sequences in sorted samples from the same patient. Wilcoxon tests on paired samples were used to test diversity changes from C1D1 to C4D1. TCRdb stores this immuneACCESS table with in-frame sequences only. Part of the clones is absent; in the studies checked, under half of the shortfall reflects unresolved V genes, and no reason is known for the rest. The D gene and trimming were derived from the DNA, and the V and J assignments and clone size from that table. Recorded for this sample are 40,000 to 45,000 clones; roughly 72% of them occurred a single time. The ten largest make up roughly 2.8% of the sample.

V and J are truncated by 0 bases and 3 bases respectively, leaving an intervening sequence of 3 bases. As encoded in the germline V gene (reference sequence), CDR1 is LNHNV while CDR2 is YYDKDF. The CDR3 measures 12 amino acids from cysteine to phenylalanine. The sequence is cut down to CDR3 DNA, 36 bases in frame from base 1. Rearrangement joined TRBV15 to TRBJ2-7, with no D gene named confidently. This receptor was taken from a human donor with classical Hodgkin lymphoma. The source was peripheral blood mononuclear cells (PBMCs), collected before the second cycle of nivolumab. In nucleotides, the sequence is TGTGCCACCAGCAGAGACTTCTACGAGCAGTACTTC. It translates as CATSRDFYEQYF.